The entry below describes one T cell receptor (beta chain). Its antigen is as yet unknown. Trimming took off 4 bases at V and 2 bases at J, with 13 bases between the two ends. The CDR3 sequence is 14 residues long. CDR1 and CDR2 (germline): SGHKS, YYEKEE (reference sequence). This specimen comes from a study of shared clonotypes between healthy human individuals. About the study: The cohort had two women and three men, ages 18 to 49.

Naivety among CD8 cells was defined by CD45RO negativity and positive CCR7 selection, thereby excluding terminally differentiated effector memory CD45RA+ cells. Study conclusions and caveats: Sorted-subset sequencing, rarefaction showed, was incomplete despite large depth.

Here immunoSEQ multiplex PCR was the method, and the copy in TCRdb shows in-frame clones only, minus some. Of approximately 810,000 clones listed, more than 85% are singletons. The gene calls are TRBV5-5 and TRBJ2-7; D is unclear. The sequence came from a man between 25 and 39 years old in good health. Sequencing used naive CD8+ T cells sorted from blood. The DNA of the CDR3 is TGTGCCAGCAGCCCCCGCGGCCCAACCTACGAGCAGTACTTC. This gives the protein CASSPRGPTYEQYF.